This record covers a single TCR beta chain. Its antigen is not identified. This sample stems from a study of beta chain features in type 1 diabetes. Study observations and caveats: PCR may have favored shorter templates equally in patients and controls. Patients with type 1 diabetes carried fewer insertions and had more deletions at their VDJ junctions.

Germline CDR1 LNHDA, CDR2 SQIVND (reference sequence). V was clipped by 5 bases and J by 6 bases; unmatched bases: 8. This CDR3 spans 14 amino acids. Since all of the isolated RNA was reverse transcribed, expressed TCRB transcripts were what got sequenced. Libraries were prepared by immunoSEQ multiplex PCR; TCRdb keeps only in-frame clonotypes and omits some of them. This table holds 110,000 or so clones, approximately 39% found once. The sequenced material came from stem cell memory CD4+ T cells from blood. The sequence came from a woman under 30 in good health. The chain links TRBV19 to TRBJ1-2; 8 bases line up with TRBD1. Here the CDR3 reads CASSPDRGTNGYTF. The CDR3 coding sequence is TGTGCCAGTAGTCCCGACAGGGGCACTAATGGCTACACCTTC.